The clone carrying this T cell receptor beta chain was seen only a few times. What it binds is not known. The data are from a study of T-cell memory formation after mild COVID-19. General study results and limits: The study detected some responding clones in pre-infection memory, suggesting cross-reactive memory joined. Clones contracting across day 15 to 85 had a balanced CD4/CD8 profile; later expanding clones leaned CD4+. The CD4+ clones that contracted clustered mainly within CM and EM, and the CD8+ clones concentrated in EMRA.

TCRdb itself ran the 5' RACE reads through MiXCR, one entry per CDR3 protein. The sample carries some 200,000 distinct CDR3 sequences, 20% to 25% recorded once. The source material was PBMCs or a T cell subset sorted from them (not recorded which). The TCR comes from an adult woman who had mild COVID-19 (a few samples of this study predate the infection). Cell type and time point are not known.

The CDR3 region is CASSWRAGGQEQFF. The CDR3 DNA follows: TGTGCCAGCAGTTGGCGAGCGGGAGGACAAGAGCAGTTCTTC. The chain has TRBV27 and TRBJ2-1; 9 positions match TRBD2. The J segment lost 10 bases and the V segment lost 4 bases, leaving 8 bases of the junction unmatched. The CDR3 contains 14 residues. CDR1 and CDR2 (germline): MNHEY, SMNVEV (reference sequence).